These T cell receptor beta chains were read from a single sample in a study of vaccination and CD4 T cells after COVID-19. No antigens are known for them. TCRdb redid the calling of the PCR reads with MiXCR, one entry per CDR3 protein. The profile shows 15,000 to 20,000 distinct CDR3 sequences, roughly 40% of them singletons. Sample: CD4+ T cells from blood, cultured in vitro, taken after SARS-CoV-2 vaccination. The receptors derive from a human donor who had recovered from COVID-19. CDR3s include the opening cysteine and the closing phenylalanine or tryptophan. The order of the fields is D gene, V gene, clone size, J gene, CDR3 DNA, CDR3 protein. The D gene is left open where the match is weak. Expanded clones are given a class, and other clones once, few, many or no size at all.

d_gene: TRBD1; v_gene: TRBV10-1; abundance: -; j_gene: TRBJ1-1; CDR3nt: TGCGCCAGCAGTGCTGAGGGGGCGGACACTGAAGCTTTCTTT; CDR3aa: CASSAEGADTEAFF
d_gene: -; v_gene: TRBV7-2; abundance: medium-sized; j_gene: TRBJ2-3; CDR3nt: TGTGCCAGCAGCCGGAAACGGGAGTCGGATACGCAGTATTTT; CDR3aa: CASSRKRESDTQYF
d_gene: TRBD1; v_gene: TRBV7-8; abundance: -; j_gene: TRBJ2-5; CDR3nt: TGTGCCAGCAGCTTAGGGGGGACAGGGGGGTCCCAGTACTTC; CDR3aa: CASSLGGTGGSQYF
d_gene: -; v_gene: TRBV20-1; abundance: few; j_gene: TRBJ1-1; CDR3nt: TGCAGTGCCTGGGACGGTGAAGCTTTCTTT; CDR3aa: CSAWDGEAFF
d_gene: -; v_gene: TRBV19; abundance: once; j_gene: TRBJ2-3; CDR3nt: TGTGCCAGTAGTATCCGACAGTTCTCCACAGATACGCAGTATTTT; CDR3aa: CASSIRQFSTDTQYF
d_gene: TRBD2; v_gene: TRBV6-5; abundance: -; j_gene: TRBJ2-7; CDR3nt: TGTGCCAGCAGTTACTCGCTAGCGGGCAACGAGCAGTACTTC; CDR3aa: CASSYSLAGNEQYF
d_gene: TRBD1; v_gene: TRBV20-1; abundance: few; j_gene: TRBJ1-2; CDR3nt: TGCAGTGCCCCAGGGGGCTACTATGGCTACACCTTC; CDR3aa: CSAPGGYYGYTF
d_gene: -; v_gene: TRBV7-3; abundance: medium-sized; j_gene: TRBJ2-3; CDR3nt: TGTGCCAGCAGCTTACCGGGTTCAGATACGCAGTATTTT; CDR3aa: CASSLPGSDTQYF
d_gene: TRBD2; v_gene: TRBV27; abundance: few; j_gene: TRBJ2-1; CDR3nt: TGTGCCAGCAGTTTATCCTTGACTAGCGGCGGGTACAATGAGCAGTTCTTC; CDR3aa: CASSLSLTSGGYNEQFF
d_gene: TRBD1; v_gene: TRBV5-4; abundance: -; j_gene: TRBJ2-1; CDR3nt: TGTGCCAGCAGCTTCTACAGGGGGCTTAACAATGAGCAGTTCTTC; CDR3aa: CASSFYRGLNNEQFF
d_gene: TRBD1; v_gene: TRBV20-1; abundance: -; j_gene: TRBJ1-6; CDR3nt: TGCAGTGCTAGAGAGGGGGGACAGATAAATTCACCCCTCCACTTT; CDR3aa: CSAREGGQINSPLHF
d_gene: -; v_gene: TRBV5-4; abundance: -; j_gene: TRBJ2-1; CDR3nt: TGTGCCAGCAGCCCCAGCGGTAGCTCCTACAATGAGCAGTTCTTC; CDR3aa: CASSPSGSSYNEQFF
d_gene: -; v_gene: TRBV6-1; abundance: few; j_gene: TRBJ2-7; CDR3nt: TGTGCCAGCCAACTGTGGAGCCCACTTAGCTCCTACGAGCAGTACTTC; CDR3aa: CASQLWSPLSSYEQYF
d_gene: -; v_gene: TRBV6-5; abundance: -; j_gene: TRBJ1-6; CDR3nt: TGTGCCAGCAGTTACTCGAAGGGCGGGGCGAGCTCCTATAATTCACCCCTCCACTTT; CDR3aa: CASSYSKGGASSYNSPLHF